This entry describes one TCR beta chain. No antigen is known for it. The CDR3 extends over 15 amino acids. From germline, CDR1 is SGDLS and CDR2 YYNGEE. Trimming left V 4 bases short and J 0 bases short, with 11 bases between. The record originates from a study of cytomegalovirus exposure and HLA in healthy donors. Study-wide points: Among TCR beta chains, those listed as cytomegalovirus-associated numbered about 160.

The PCR had 60 Vbeta and 13 Jbeta primers. Clones were read by immunoSEQ multiplex PCR, and TCRdb kept only the in-frame ones, dropping some. The table lists under 95,000 clones. The TCR originated in a female donor in good health and CMV-seropositive. Sequences were obtained from PBMCs. V gene TRBV9 combines with J gene TRBJ2-1; tentatively, D is TRBD1 (5 bases). CDR3 sequence reads: CASSFQGNSYNEQFF. CDR3 DNA: TGTGCCAGCAGCTTCCAGGGTAACTCCTACAATGAGCAGTTCTTC.